The 30 T cell receptor beta chains reported below all come from one sample, sequenced in a study of blood T cell repertoires in COVID-19. The table came from immunoSEQ multiplex PCR; TCRdb's copy has only in-frame clones and leaves some out. The table lists approximately 360,000 clones, 70% to 90% of them singletons. Sample: PBMCs or T cells enriched from blood (not recorded which). Source of these receptors: a man in his forties in a cohort exposed to, infected with or recovered from COVID-19 (not recorded which).

The chain links TRBV19 to TRBJ2-7, with D possibly matching TRBD2 (7 bases). The CDR3 has 14 amino acids. Deletions cut 4 bases from V and 4 bases from J, with 14 bases between. Germline assignment: CDR1 LNHDA and CDR2 SQIVND (reference sequence). CDR3 sequence: CASSNGGRTYEQYF. In DNA form, the CDR3 reads TGTGCCAGTAGTAACGGGGGGCGAACTTACGAGCAGTACTTC.

J is TRBJ2-7 and V is TRBV6-5; TRBD2 aligns across 12 bases. The V segment lost 5 bases and the J segment 0 bases; nucleotides outside the gene matches: 2. This CDR3 region has 15 residues. CDR1 is MNHEY and CDR2 is SVGAGI in the germline V gene. The CDR3 spells CASSMGLAGSYEQYF. The CDR3 DNA sequence: TGTGCCAGCAGTATGGGACTAGCGGGCTCCTACGAGCAGTACTTC.

CDR3 nucleotides: TGCGCCAGCAGATACGGACTAGCGGACTACAATGAGCAGTTCTTC. Its protein product is CASRYGLADYNEQFF. The V gene is TRBV5-1, the J gene TRBJ2-1; 10 bases map to TRBD2. This CDR3 has 15 residues. The germline gives CDR1 SGHRS, CDR2 YFSETQ. With 5 bases clipped from V and 3 bases from J, the junction kept 5 bases outside the gene matches.

This clone was detected only a few times. The V gene is TRBV5-5, the J gene TRBJ1-3, with 8 bases that match TRBD1. Germline values: CDR1 SGHKS, CDR2 YYEKEE (reference sequence). Germline trimming cut 4 bases from V and 3 bases from J; bases unmatched to any gene: 12. The CDR3 covers 17 residues. The CDR3 loop is CASSPEPRGRLGNTIYF. CDR3 DNA: TGTGCCAGCAGCCCAGAACCCAGGGGGCGGCTTGGAAACACCATATATTTT.

The rearrangement uses TRBV11-2 and TRBJ2-6; TRBD1 agrees at 7 bases. The germline CDR1 and CDR2 sequences are SGHAT and FQNNGV. Trimming removed 2 bases from V and 3 bases from J; junction bases left unmatched: 1. This CDR3 is built from 15 residues. DNA of the CDR3: TGTGCCAGCAGCTTAAGGGGGCTTGGGGCCAACGTCCTGACTTTC. Its protein product is CASSLRGLGANVLTF.

The genes are TRBV6-6 and TRBJ1-5; 10 bases agree with TRBD1. The CDR3 contains 17 residues. CDR1 is MNHNY, CDR2 SVGAGI, per germline (reference sequence). V lost 5 bases to trimming and J lost 7 bases; unmatched junction nucleotides: 14. CDR3: CASSLQSRDRGKQPQHF. DNA for the CDR3: TGTGCCAGCAGTCTACAGTCCCGGGACAGGGGAAAGCAGCCCCAGCATTTT.

The chain uses TRBV5-5 and TRBJ2-7, with 7 nucleotides matching TRBD2. V dropped 0 bases and J dropped 2; count of bases not matched to a gene: 5. CDR3 length: 15 amino acids. From germline, CDR1 is SGHKS and CDR2 YYEKEE (reference sequence). The CDR3: CASSLEAGAAYEQYF. The CDR3 DNA is TGTGCCAGCAGCTTGGAGGCGGGAGCGGCCTACGAGCAGTACTTC.

V is TRBV3-1 (or the pseudogene TRBV3-2) and J is TRBJ1-2; 10 nucleotides align to TRBD1. J gave up 2 bases and V 1 base, and 4 bases lay outside the gene matches. The CDR3 is 16 amino acids. Germline lookup yields CDR1 LGHDT and CDR2 YNNKEL (reference sequence). The CDR3 nucleotides read TGTGCCAGCAGCCAAGGAGGGGGACAGGGGAACTATGGCTACACCTTC. Protein sequence: CASSQGGGQGNYGYTF.

J is TRBJ2-1 and V is TRBV2; 12 nucleotides match TRBD2. Trimming cost V 8 bases and J 7 bases; bases outside gene matches: 15. Germline V CDR1 and CDR2: SNHLY, FYNNEI. CDR3 length: 17 residues. The CDR3 bases are TGTGCCAGCGGAGACCTACTCGGGACTAGCGGGCCTAATGAGCAGTTCTTC. Amino acids: CASGDLLGTSGPNEQFF.

The gene calls are TRBV19 and TRBJ2-7; 10 nucleotides align to TRBD1. CDR1 and CDR2 from the germline V gene are LNHDA and SQIVND (reference sequence). The CDR3 is 12 amino acids. V shed 9 bases and J 4 bases; nucleotides not matched to a gene: 3. CDR3 residues: CASGQGEYEQYF. The CDR3 DNA reads as TGTGCCAGCGGACAGGGGGAATACGAGCAGTACTTC.

The CDR3 bases are TGTGCCAGCAGTTTACCCTCCGGGACAGGGACCCAGTACTTC. It yields the protein CASSLPSGTGTQYF. This chain uses TRBV28 with TRBJ2-5; 8 nucleotides match TRBD1. Germline V gene lookup returns CDR1 MDHEN and CDR2 SYDVKM. Losses at the gene ends were 2 bases for V and 7 bases for J; bases not matched to a gene: 6. The CDR3 totals 14 residues.

J is TRBJ1-5 and V is TRBV5-8, with 7 bases identical to TRBD1. The CDR3 runs 16 residues. Germline V gene lookup returns CDR1 SGHTS and CDR2 YDEGEE. Trimming removed 1 base from V and 0 bases from J; junction bases left unmatched: 4. DNA for the CDR3: TGTGCCAGCAGCTTGTTCACAGGGGCTAGCAATCAGCCCCAGCATTTT. This codes for CASSLFTGASNQPQHF. The full variable domain, completed using reference TRBV5-8 and TRBJ1-5, is EAGVTQSPTHLIKTRGQQATLRCSPISGHTSVYWYQQALGLGLQFLLWYDEGEERNRGNFPPRFSGRQFPNYSSELNVNALELEDSALYLCASSLFTGASNQPQHFGDGTRLSIL.

The rearrangement uses TRBV28 and TRBJ2-1; no firm D call. The length of the CDR3 is 18 residues. The ends were cut back, 4 bases at V and 5 bases at J, with 24 bases in the middle. Germline V lookup: CDR1 MDHEN, CDR2 SYDVKM. The CDR3 reads CASSSHPTKRFTDNEQFF. The CDR3 DNA sequence: TGTGCCAGCAGTTCACACCCAACTAAGCGTTTTACCGACAATGAGCAGTTCTTC.

This clone was seen only once. V is TRBV25-1 and J is TRBJ1-1; 7 bases map to TRBD1. Germline CDR1 reads MGHDK; CDR2 reads SYGVNS. CDR3 length: 16 residues. Trimming at V came to 2 bases and at J to 1 base, leaving 7 bases not matched to a gene. The CDR3 reads CASSEDDRVKNTEAFF. The CDR3 DNA follows: TGTGCCAGCAGTGAAGACGACAGGGTTAAGAACACTGAAGCTTTCTTT.

About this clone itself: Within the sample, other DNA sequences also encode this same CDR3. V and J are TRBV28 and TRBJ1-2; D possibly corresponds to TRBD1 (5 bases). Trimming left V 3 bases short and J 5 bases short, with 7 bases between. This CDR3 has 12 residues. Germline CDR1 and CDR2: MDHEN and SYDVKM. CDR3 loop: CASSLQGYGYTF. The CDR3 bases are TGTGCCAGCAGTTTGCAGGGTTATGGCTACACCTTC.

This CDR3 is CASSFGQGEAFF. Written as DNA, the CDR3 is TGTGCCAGCAGTTTCGGACAGGGTGAAGCTTTCTTT. The J gene is TRBJ1-1, the V gene TRBV6-5; 8 positions match TRBD1. V shed 4 bases and J 7 bases; nucleotides not matched to a gene: 2. The CDR3 is made up of 12 amino acids. Germline V gene sequence: CDR1 MNHEY, CDR2 SVGAGI.

J is TRBJ2-5 and V is TRBV28, with a tentative D call TRBD2 (5 bases). Germline V gene lookup returns CDR1 MDHEN and CDR2 SYDVKM. The CDR3 loop spans 15 amino acids. V lost 6 bases, J lost 0 bases, and 14 bases lay in between. The CDR3, as DNA: TGTGCCAGCAGCCCGAGGGCCTCGTACCAAGAGACCCAGTACTTC. This codes for CASSPRASYQETQYF.

CDR3 sequence: CASSQGWTSGRNEQFF. CDR3 nucleotides: TGTGCCAGCAGCCAAGGATGGACTAGCGGGAGGAATGAGCAGTTCTTC. J is TRBJ2-1 and V is TRBV14, with 14 nucleotides matching TRBD2. The CDR3 consists of 16 residues. Trimming at V came to 1 base and at J to 7 bases, leaving 3 bases not matched to a gene. CDR1 and CDR2 from the germline V gene are SGHDN and FVKESK. The whole variable domain, filled in from reference TRBV14 and TRBJ2-1, reads EAGVTQFPSHSVIEKGQTVTLRCDPISGHDNLYWYRRVMGKEIKFLLHFVKESKQDESGMPNNRFLAERTGGTYSTLKVQPAELEDSGVYFCASSQGWTSGRNEQFFGPGTRLTVL.

This chain's CDR3 is CASRHSQGYQPQHF. CDR3 sequence (DNA): TGTGCCAGCAGGCATTCTCAGGGGTATCAGCCCCAGCATTTT. The chain links TRBV7-6 to TRBJ1-5; D is perhaps TRBD1 (6 bases). The V end lost 6 bases, the J end lost 5 bases, and 14 bases lay between the germline ends. The CDR3 runs to 14 residues. Germline values: CDR1 SGHVS, CDR2 FNYEAQ.

The chain recombines TRBV3-1 (or the pseudogene TRBV3-2) with TRBJ2-7, with unresolved D. In germline, CDR1 is LGHDT, CDR2 YNNKEL (reference sequence). The CDR3 is 15 amino acids. V lost 0 bases, J lost 2 bases, and 11 bases lay in between. CDR3 residues: CASSQDSLGTYEQYF. The DNA for the CDR3 is TGTGCCAGCAGCCAAGATTCGCTAGGAACCTACGAGCAGTACTTC.

This clone was detected only once. The chain is built from TRBV7-9 and TRBJ1-3; D remains ambiguous. CDR3 length: 16 residues. Trimming stripped 0 bases from V and 1 base from J, with 10 bases between. Germline loops: CDR1 SEHNR, CDR2 FQNEAQ (reference sequence). The CDR3 DNA reads as TGTGCCAGCAGCTTAGCAGCTCCGTCTTCTGGAAACACCATATATTTT. This encodes CASSLAAPSSGNTIYF.

The J gene is TRBJ2-1, the V gene TRBV15; TRBD2 agrees at 8 bases. The trim removed 0 bases at V and 7 bases at J, leaving 11 bases unmatched. Per the germline V gene, CDR1 is LNHNV and CDR2 is YYDKDF (reference sequence). The CDR3 length is 17 residues. The CDR3, as DNA: TGTGCCACCAGCAGAGATTATTCGGGAGGGCTAACGAATGAGCAGTTCTTC. Its translation: CATSRDYSGGLTNEQFF.

This clone was picked up a small number of times. This chain links TRBV9 with TRBJ2-2; D is perhaps TRBD2 (6 bases). This CDR3 is 17 amino acids long. V dropped 0 bases and J dropped 0 bases, with 12 bases sitting between them. Germline CDR1 reads SGDLS; CDR2 reads YYNGEE. DNA of the CDR3: TGTGCCAGCAGCGTAGTTGGTAGCGGAACGAACACCGGGGAGCTGTTTTTT. Amino acid sequence: CASSVVGSGTNTGELFF.

The chain links TRBV7-9 to TRBJ1-4, with D maybe TRBD1 (5 bases). The V end was cut by 5 bases, the J end by 7 bases, with 23 bases between. The germline V gene has CDR1 SEHNR and CDR2 FQNEAQ (reference sequence). The length of the CDR3 is 17 residues. CDR3 coding DNA: TGTGCCAGCAGCCAAGGCTTTATCAGGGTAAAAGGTGAAAAACTGTTTTTT. Translation: CASSQGFIRVKGEKLFF.

The rearrangement uses TRBV7-2 and TRBJ2-1; TRBD2 agrees at 10 bases. This CDR3 region has 14 residues. After removal of 0 bases from V and 13 bases from J, the junction contained 6 bases not matched to a gene. Germline values: CDR1 SGHTA, CDR2 FQGNSA. CDR3 protein: CASSLAHSGRAQFF. CDR3 coding DNA: TGTGCCAGCAGCTTAGCACACAGCGGGAGGGCTCAGTTCTTC.

The V call is TRBV18, the J call TRBJ1-1; D might be TRBD1 (6 bases). Germline V gene lookup returns CDR1 KGHSH and CDR2 LQKENI. The CDR3 sequence is 14 residues long. V dropped 5 bases and J dropped 1 base, with 11 bases sitting between them. The CDR3 spells CASSIRDKNTEAFF. CDR3 DNA: TGTGCCAGCTCAATCCGGGACAAGAACACTGAAGCTTTCTTT.

The rearrangement uses TRBV7-9 and TRBJ2-3; D is perhaps TRBD2 (6 bases). Trimming shortened V by 5 bases and J by 3 bases, and 18 bases separated the two germline ends. The CDR3 spans 16 residues. The V gene's germline CDR1 is SEHNR and CDR2 FQNEAQ (reference sequence). The CDR3: CASSGTWGRRTDTQYF. The CDR3 DNA sequence: TGTGCCAGCAGCGGTACTTGGGGGAGGAGAACAGATACGCAGTATTTT.

The chain is built from TRBV2 and TRBJ1-3; no definite D call. Germline CDR1 SNHLY, CDR2 FYNNEI. V was trimmed by 2 bases and J by 4 bases, leaving 3 bases between them. The CDR3 consists of 12 residues. This CDR3 reads CASSEQGNTIYF. As DNA, the CDR3 is TGTGCCAGCAGTGAACAGGGAAACACCATATATTTT.

The chain carries TRBV9 and TRBJ2-1; TRBD2 matches at 7 bases. Trimming at V came to 7 bases and at J to 3 bases, leaving 7 bases not matched to a gene. This CDR3 is 14 amino acids long. Germline V lookup: CDR1 SGDLS, CDR2 YYNGEE. The CDR3 here is CASGSGTNYNEQFF. The CDR3 coding sequence is TGTGCCAGCGGGAGCGGGACTAACTACAATGAGCAGTTCTTC.

The CDR3 loop reads CASSRFKRESGNEQFF. The CDR3 DNA sequence: TGTGCCAGCAGCCGATTTAAGCGGGAGTCAGGCAATGAGCAGTTCTTC. The chain joins TRBV11-2 to TRBJ2-1, with 8 positions matching TRBD2. The trim removed 5 bases at V and 6 bases at J, leaving 12 bases unmatched. The CDR3 sequence is 16 residues long. Germline V CDR1 and CDR2: SGHAT, FQNNGV.